This TCR beta chain appears in the sequencing data of a study of technical replicates of blood from a handful of donors. This table comes from immunoSEQ multiplex PCR, and its TCRdb copy is limited to in-frame clones, with some not included. Of roughly 70,000 clones listed, less than 98% were seen once; the top ten hold more than 0.25%. From germline, CDR1 is LGHNT and CDR2 FRNRAP. V was clipped by 11 bases and J by 1 base, with 15 bases between them. The CDR3 length is 13 residues. Sequenced: T cells isolated from PBMCs. The sequence derives from a human donor in good health. This chain joins TRBV12-5 and TRBJ2-7, with D tentatively TRBD1 (6 bases). The CDR3 DNA sequence: TGTGCTGGCACCGGGACAAATTCCTACGAGCAGTACTTC. Its translation is CAGTGTNSYEQYF.